This T cell receptor beta chain was obtained from a study of regulatory T cells in long-lasting Graves disease. Looked up from germline, CDR1 is DFQATT and CDR2 is SNEGSKA (reference sequence). The CDR3 has 14 amino acids. V was pared by 2 bases and J by 1 base, with 10 bases between. iRepertoire HTBI primers and Arm-PCR of CDR3 regions built TCR beta libraries. From the multiplex PCR reads, TCRdb called clonotypes with MiXCR, one entry per CDR3 protein. The sample holds 550,000 to 700,000 distinct CDR3 sequences, around 15% seen once. Indicated time point: newly diagnosed GD, antithyroid drugs for less than 3 months. Making the TCR library involved RNA that had been extracted from PBMCs. These same data were also listed under a study on T cells in Graves' hyperthyroidism and ophthalmopathy. Turning to that study: Patients counted as stable if ophthalmopathy did not develop within 18 months.

V is TRBV20-1 and J is TRBJ2-3; D unclear. Sequenced here: peripheral blood mononuclear cells (PBMCs), sampled at new diagnosis, from a patient treated with antithyroid drugs. The sequence derives from a man in his late teens or twenties with Graves disease. The CDR3 DNA reads TGCAGTGCTAGATCCCCTTGGGGCACAGATACGCAGTATTTT. Translated: CSARSPWGTDTQYF.